One T cell receptor (beta chain) is described in this entry. TCRdb keeps only in-frame clones here, not all; method: immunoSEQ multiplex PCR. The sample yields tens of thousands of clones, roughly 94% seen once. This sample was included in a study of T cell changes during pregnancy in multiple sclerosis. The CDR3 is made up of 14 amino acids. With 5 bases removed from V and 4 bases from J, the gap between germline ends came to 11 bases. CDR1 is MNHEY, CDR2 SVGAGI, per germline. The sequence derives from a female donor with multiple sclerosis, enrolled in a pregnancy study. This material consisted of CD4+ T cells from peripheral blood mononuclear cells, taken in the first trimester of pregnancy. The gene calls are TRBV6-5 and TRBJ1-4; possibly TRBD1 for D (6 bases). CDR3 residues: CASSRTGINEKLFF. Written as DNA, the CDR3 is TGTGCCAGCAGTCGTACAGGGATTAATGAAAAACTGTTTTTT.